This passage covers 2 T cell receptor beta chains from one sample sequenced in a study of human T cells and chemical hapten exposure. The time point denotes: pre-sensitization, week 0. Specified treatment: therapeutic diphenylcyclopropenone sensitization with weekly scalp DPC. Extraction of total RNA was performed on unfractionated whole blood. One entry per CDR3 protein results from TCRdb running MiXCR on the RACE reads. The table lists tens of thousands of distinct CDR3 sequences, approximately 9.5% of them singletons. The sequencing used whole blood, collected in connection with sensitization to the hapten diphenylcyclopropenone (DPC). Receptors originate from a woman aged 25 to 39 with alopecia areata. Some clones in this sample may be carry-over from other donors' samples.

In its sample, this clonotype was seen a few times. The chain links TRBV7-2 to TRBJ2-6; 7 bases line up with TRBD2. This CDR3 comprises 16 residues. Per the germline V gene, CDR1 is SGHTA and CDR2 is FQGNSA. The trim removed 5 bases at V and 3 bases at J, leaving 7 bases unmatched. In nucleotides, the CDR3 is TGTGCCAGCAGCCGAGGGACGGGGGGTGGGGCCAACGTCCTGACTTTC. It codes for CASSRGTGGGANVLTF.

This clonotype came up a few times. The chain links TRBV6-5 to TRBJ1-6, with 7 positions matching TRBD1. Germline V gene data show CDR1 as MNHEY and CDR2 as SVGAGI. The CDR3 sequence is 15 residues long. The junction had 10 bases not matched to a gene; V was cut back by 4 bases and J by 10 bases. CDR3 nucleotides: TGTGCCAGCAGTTCTGGACAGGCGGGGGGCTCACCCCTCCACTTT. As protein: CASSSGQAGGSPLHF.